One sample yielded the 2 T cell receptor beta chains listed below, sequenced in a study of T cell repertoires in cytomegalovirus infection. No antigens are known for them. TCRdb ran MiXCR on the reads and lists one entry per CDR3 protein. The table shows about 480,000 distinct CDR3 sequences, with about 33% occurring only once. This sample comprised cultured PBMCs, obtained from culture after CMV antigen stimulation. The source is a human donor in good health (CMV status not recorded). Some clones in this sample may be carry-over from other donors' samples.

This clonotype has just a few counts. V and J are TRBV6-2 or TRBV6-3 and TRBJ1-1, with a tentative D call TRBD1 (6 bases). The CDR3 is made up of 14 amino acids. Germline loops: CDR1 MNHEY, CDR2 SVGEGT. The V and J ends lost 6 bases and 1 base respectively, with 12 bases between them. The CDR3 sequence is CASRSDRRNTEAFF. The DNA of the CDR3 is TGTGCCAGCAGGTCGGACAGAAGGAACACTGAAGCTTTCTTT.

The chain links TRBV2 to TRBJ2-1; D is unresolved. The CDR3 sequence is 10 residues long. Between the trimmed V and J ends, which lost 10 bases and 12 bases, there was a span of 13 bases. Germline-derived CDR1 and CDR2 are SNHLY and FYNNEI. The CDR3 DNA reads TGTGCCACCCTAGGGCTGGGGCAGTTCTTC. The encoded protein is CATLGLGQFF.